This T cell receptor (beta chain) was obtained from a study of blood T cell repertoires in COVID-19. Background on the study: Acute-phase and convalescent COVID-19 samples originated in the United States, Italy and Spain. T cells, B-cell-depleted T cells, or PBMCs provided the cDNA or gDNA that served as material.

The germline V and J ends were trimmed by 0 bases and 2 bases, with 9 bases remaining between them. Germline CDR1 reads SGDLS; CDR2 reads YYNGEE. The CDR3 is made up of 14 amino acids. The authors' processing: Amplification with reference gene primers provided the estimates of nucleated cell counts. The table came from immunoSEQ multiplex PCR; TCRdb's copy has only in-frame clones and leaves some out. D and trimming come from the DNA, and the V and J calls and clone size come from that table. The sample carries about 160,000 clones, about 92% recorded once. Seattle participants joined during active infection and were tracked over time.

This rearrangement joins TRBV9 to TRBJ2-7; D gene ambiguous. This TCR derives from a man between 25 and 39 years old with COVID-19, enrolled during active disease. The sequenced sample consisted of peripheral blood. In nucleotides, the CDR3 is TGTGCCAGCAGCGTAGGACTCATCGCCTACGAGCAGTACTTC. This sequence encodes CASSVGLIAYEQYF. The full variable domain, its missing parts supplied by reference TRBV9 and TRBJ2-7, is DSGVTQTPKHLITATGQRVTLRCSPRSGDLSVYWYQQSLDQGLQFLIQYYNGEERAKGNILERFSAQQFPDLHSELNLSSLELGDSALYFCASSVGLIAYEQYFGPGTRLTVT.